One sample yielded the 22 T cell receptor beta chains listed below, sequenced in a study of T cells in Graves' hyperthyroidism and ophthalmopathy. The source material, RNA transcripts, was used to amplify TCR beta CDR3 regions. HTBI primers were the set used in a first-round RT-PCR of the TCR CDR3. One entry per CDR3 protein results from TCRdb running MiXCR on the multiplex PCR reads. The table includes approximately 400,000 distinct CDR3 sequences, around 14% detected once. Specimen: blood. The receptors derive from a woman aged 18-30 years with Graves' hyperthyroidism.

The V gene is TRBV19, the J gene TRBJ1-1, with D hard to call. CDR1 is LNHDA and CDR2 is SQIVND in the germline V gene (reference sequence). CDR3 size: 10 residues. Trimming stripped 3 bases from V and 7 bases from J, with 3 bases between. CDR3 DNA sequence: TGTGCCAGTAGTATTAGTGAAGCTTTCTTT. Protein: CASSISEAFF.

This clonotype was counted at least ten times. The J gene is TRBJ2-5, the V gene TRBV11-2; D remains ambiguous. CDR3 length: 13 amino acids. Germline CDR1 is SGHAT and CDR2 is FQNNGV. V shed 1 base and J shed 2 bases, with 5 bases lying between them. The CDR3 nucleotides read TGTGCCAGCAGCTTAGTGTTTCAAGAGACCCAGTACTTC. This gives the protein CASSLVFQETQYF. The variable domain in full, with the rest retrieved from reference TRBV11-2 and TRBJ2-5, is EAGVAQSPRYKIIEKRQSVAFWCNPISGHATLYWYQQILGQGPKLLIQFQNNGVVDDSQLPKDRFSAERLKGVDSTLKIQPAKLEDSAVYLCASSLVFQETQYFGPGTRLLVL.

The chain uses TRBV27 and TRBJ1-1; D unresolved. The CDR3 runs 15 residues. The V gene's germline CDR1 is MNHEY and CDR2 SMNVEV (reference sequence). Deletions cut 3 bases from V and 1 base from J, with 12 bases between. The CDR3 sequence: CASSFLSTANTEAFF. The CDR3 DNA is TGTGCCAGCAGTTTCCTTTCGACGGCGAACACTGAAGCTTTCTTT.

CDR3 DNA sequence: TGCAGCGCTTTGGCGGATCTAGCGACAGATACGCAGTATTTT. This gives the protein CSALADLATDTQYF. This chain uses TRBV29-1 with TRBJ2-3, with TRBD2 as a possible D gene (6 bases). This CDR3 contains 14 residues. V was pared by 7 bases and J by 3 bases, with 17 bases between. Germline lookup yields CDR1 SQVTM and CDR2 ANQGSEA.

In its sample, this clonotype was seen many times. The chain couples TRBV6-1 to TRBJ2-7; maybe TRBD2 (6 bases). The CDR3 has 15 residues. In germline, CDR1 is MNHNS, CDR2 SASEGT. V gave up 4 bases and J gave up 0 bases, with 13 bases separating them. DNA of the CDR3: TGTGCCAGCAGTGCCTACCGGGACTCCTCCTACGAGCAGTACTTC. Its translation: CASSAYRDSSYEQYF.

This clonotype was picked up a small number of times. The chain uses TRBV7-9 and TRBJ2-7, with D possibly being TRBD1 (6 bases). Germline V gene lookup returns CDR1 SEHNR and CDR2 FQNEAQ (reference sequence). The CDR3 runs to 16 residues. The V and J ends lost 5 bases and 4 bases respectively, with 21 bases between them. The CDR3 protein is CASSPDGGASMYEQYF. The CDR3, as DNA: TGTGCCAGCAGCCCTGATGGGGGCGCTTCGATGTACGAGCAGTACTTC. The entire variable domain, with the rest obtained from reference TRBV7-9 and TRBJ2-7, is as follows: DTGVSQNPRHKITKRGQNVTFRCDPISEHNRLYWYRQTLGQGPEFLTYFQNEAQLEKSRLLSDRFSAERPKGSFSTLEIQRTEQGDSAMYLCASSPDGGASMYEQYFGPGTRLTVT.

This clonotype was seen many times. The V call is TRBV12-3 or TRBV12-4, the J call TRBJ2-7, with 7 positions matching TRBD1. The CDR3 is 12 amino acids. With V trimmed by 5 bases and J by 5 bases, 3 bases remained unmatched. As DNA, the CDR3 is TGTGCCAGCAGTCGGGACAGAAACGAGCAGTACTTC. Translated: CASSRDRNEQYF.

A single count supports this clonotype. This chain links TRBV20-1 with TRBJ1-2, with TRBD1 identical over 7 bases. Germline-derived CDR1 and CDR2 are DFQATT and SNEGSKA (reference sequence). The ends lost 2 bases at V and 1 base at J; junction bases unmatched: 10. This CDR3 is 16 amino acids long. Here the CDR3 DNA reads TGCAGTGCTAGAAGCAGGGGGTTGGGGTTTAACTATGGCTACACCTTC. Translation gives CSARSRGLGFNYGYTF.

This clonotype was seen ten or more times. This chain links TRBV4-3 with TRBJ2-7; TRBD1 matches 8 bases. The CDR3 length is 15 residues. Germline loops: CDR1 LGHNA, CDR2 YSLEER. Unmatched junction bases numbered 6, after V lost 0 bases and J lost 5 bases. The CDR3 sequence is CASSQDNRGMHEQYF. CDR3 DNA: TGCGCCAGCAGCCAAGATAACAGGGGGATGCACGAGCAGTACTTC.

A few counts support this clonotype. V is TRBV14 and J is TRBJ1-6, with D perhaps matching TRBD1 (6 bases). The CDR3 sequence is 14 residues long. Per germline, CDR1 SGHDN and CDR2 FVKESK. V gave up 8 bases and J gave up 10 bases, with 18 bases separating them. CDR3 amino acids: CASRLGGLGSPLHF. The CDR3 DNA is TGTGCCAGCCGCCTGGGGGGCCTCGGATCACCCCTCCACTTT.

The V call is TRBV14, the J call TRBJ1-3, with D perhaps matching TRBD1 (6 bases). The CDR3 covers 15 residues. V was trimmed by 2 bases and J by 4 bases, leaving 12 bases between them. Looked up from germline, CDR1 is SGHDN and CDR2 is FVKESK. The CDR3 nucleotides read TGTGCCAGCAGCCAACTTACAGGGAGCGGAAACACCATATATTTT. Encoded protein: CASSQLTGSGNTIYF.

The sample holds a few counts of this clonotype. The rearrangement uses TRBV7-2 and TRBJ1-4, with no clear D. The CDR3 is made up of 14 amino acids. Trimming shortened V by 3 bases and J by 5 bases, and 10 bases separated the two germline ends. CDR1 and CDR2 from the germline V gene are SGHTA and FQGNSA. The CDR3 spells CASSLYLSNEKLFF. CDR3 DNA: TGTGCCAGCAGCTTGTACCTGAGCAATGAAAAACTGTTTTTT.

In its sample, this clonotype was seen many times. The chain carries TRBV7-8 and TRBJ1-4; perhaps TRBD1 as D (5 bases). V was pared by 5 bases and J by 7 bases, with 17 bases between. CDR3 size: 15 residues. Per the germline V gene, CDR1 is SGHVS and CDR2 is FQNEAQ. The CDR3 loop reads CASSRSGGRAEKLFF. As DNA, the CDR3 is TGTGCCAGCAGCCGTAGCGGCGGCAGGGCTGAAAAACTGTTTTTT.

This clonotype appeared a single time. The gene calls are TRBV28 and TRBJ2-7; 7 bases fit TRBD2. The germline V gene encodes CDR1 MDHEN and CDR2 SYDVKM. J was trimmed by 6 bases and V by 7 bases; bases with no gene match: 6. The length of the CDR3 is 12 residues. The CDR3 region is CASTDSGGEQYF. For the CDR3, the DNA is TGTGCCAGCACCGACTCGGGGGGCGAGCAGTACTTC. Together with reference TRBV28 and TRBJ2-7, the CDR3 gives the full variable domain: DVKVTQSSRYLVKRTGEKVFLECVQDMDHENMFWYRQDPGLGLRLIYFSYDVKMKEKGDIPEGYSVSREKKERFSLILESASTNQTSMYLCASTDSGGEQYFGPGTRLTVT.

This clonotype was found a few times. The rearrangement joins TRBV7-9 to TRBJ2-1, with 10 bases lining up with TRBD2. From germline, CDR1 is SEHNR and CDR2 FQNEAQ (reference sequence). This CDR3 has 17 residues. V was clipped by 3 bases and J by 2 bases; unmatched bases: 7. CDR3 nucleotide sequence: TGTGCCAGCAGCTTTTCTAGCGGGAGATTCCCCTACAATGAGCAGTTCTTC. Its translation is CASSFSSGRFPYNEQFF.

This clonotype was counted many times. The CDR3 DNA reads as TGTGCCAGCAGTCTCCGGGAGGTTGTTGCTTTCTTT. It is translated as CASSLREVVAFF. The V call is TRBV28, the J call TRBJ1-1; no definite D call. V gave up 5 bases and J gave up 11 bases, with 15 bases separating them. CDR1 and CDR2 from the germline V gene are MDHEN and SYDVKM. This CDR3 comprises 12 residues.

The chain couples TRBV6-6 to TRBJ1-1; D is possibly TRBD1 (5 bases). V lost 2 bases and J lost 0, with 22 bases in between. The CDR3 contains 19 residues. Germline CDR1 MNHNY, CDR2 SVGAGI (reference sequence). The CDR3 nucleotides are TGTGCCAGCAGTTACAGGAGGGGAATGGGGCAGACCATGAACACTGAAGCTTTCTTT. Its protein is CASSYRRGMGQTMNTEAFF.

The rearrangement uses TRBV29-1 and TRBJ2-6; D gene uncertain. The CDR3 is 12 residues long. V dropped 3 bases and J dropped 8 bases, with 8 bases sitting between them. CDR1 SQVTM and CDR2 ANQGSEA come from the germline V gene. The CDR3: CSVDMGTNVLTF. CDR3 nucleotide sequence: TGCAGCGTTGATATGGGAACCAACGTCCTGACTTTC.

As regards this clonotype: One base away lies a much larger clone, so this may be a sequencing read error. This chain joins TRBV29-1 and TRBJ2-3; D not certain. The V gene's germline CDR1 is SQVTM and CDR2 ANQGSEA. The CDR3 contains 14 residues. This chain's CDR3 is CSAEEFSSTDTQYF. In DNA form, the CDR3 reads TGCAGCGCTGAAGAGTTTAGTAGCACAGATACGCAGTATTTT.

This clonotype is medium-sized by share. This sequence joins TRBV6-1 and TRBJ1-1; no clear D. This CDR3 has 13 amino acids. V was trimmed by 4 bases and J by 1 base, leaving 7 bases between them. Germline loops: CDR1 MNHNS, CDR2 SASEGT. Written as DNA, the CDR3 is TGTGCCAGCAGTGGGGTGGAGAACACTGAAGCTTTCTTT. It codes for CASSGVENTEAFF.

The chain is built from TRBV19 and TRBJ1-5; TRBD1 aligns across 8 bases. Trimming cost V 1 base and J 3 bases; bases outside gene matches: 5. This CDR3 contains 16 residues. The germline V gene has CDR1 LNHDA and CDR2 SQIVND (reference sequence). CDR3 DNA sequence: TGTGCCAGTAGTATAGGATCAGGGGGCAACAATCAGCCCCAGCATTTT. It yields the protein CASSIGSGGNNQPQHF.

A few counts support this clonotype. The chain joins TRBV2 to TRBJ2-2, with D possibly being TRBD1 (5 bases). V dropped 2 bases and J dropped 4 bases, with 14 bases sitting between them. The CDR3 length is 16 residues. CDR1 and CDR2 from the germline V gene are SNHLY and FYNNEI. The chain's CDR3 is CASSEPGLRSTGELFF. In DNA form, the CDR3 reads TGTGCCAGCAGTGAACCAGGGTTAAGAAGCACCGGGGAGCTGTTTTTT.